The 18 T cell receptor beta chains listed next were all sequenced from one sample in a study of T cell repertoires in cytomegalovirus infection. TCRdb reanalysed the reads using MiXCR and keeps one entry per CDR3 protein. The table records fewer than 400,000 distinct CDR3 sequences, roughly 20% of them present only once. Sequenced sample: PBMCs. The receptors derive from a human donor in good health (CMV status not recorded). Some clones in this sample may be carry-over from other donors' samples.

This clonotype has just a few counts. J is TRBJ2-1 and V is TRBV7-8, with 9 bases that match TRBD2. CDR3 length: 16 residues. Unmatched junction bases numbered 13, after V lost 4 bases and J lost 9 bases. In germline, CDR1 is SGHVS, CDR2 FQNEAQ. The CDR3 coding sequence is TGTGCCAGCAGCTCGACGGGGCGGGAGGGGCTTATTGAGCAGTTCTTC. Amino acid sequence: CASSSTGREGLIEQFF.

This clonotype was observed many times. This chain connects TRBV7-2 to TRBJ2-3, with 8 bases fitting TRBD1. There are 13 residues in the CDR3. Germline lookup yields CDR1 SGHTA and CDR2 FQGNSA. With 4 bases clipped from V and 5 bases from J, the junction kept 2 bases outside the gene matches. CDR3 DNA sequence: TGTGCCAGCAGCTCCGACAGGGGAGATACGCAGTATTTT. This sequence encodes CASSSDRGDTQYF.

The rearrangement joins TRBV6-2 or TRBV6-3 to TRBJ1-1; D is possibly TRBD1 (5 bases). V dropped 5 bases and J dropped 5 bases, with 6 bases sitting between them. The CDR3 totals 11 residues. The germline V gene encodes CDR1 MNHEY and CDR2 SVGEGT. CDR3 in amino acids: CASSGQTEAFF. For the CDR3, the DNA is TGTGCCAGCAGTGGACAAACTGAAGCTTTCTTT.

This clonotype came up a few times. This chain joins TRBV20-1 and TRBJ1-1; D gene ambiguous. CDR3 length equals 14 residues. The germline gives CDR1 DFQATT, CDR2 SNEGSKA (reference sequence). V was trimmed by 6 bases and J by 2 bases, leaving 16 bases between them. This CDR3 reads CSAPPSDRNTEAFF. The CDR3 coding sequence is TGCAGTGCCCCCCCTAGCGACCGCAACACTGAAGCTTTCTTT.

This clonotype was recorded at least ten times. The chain couples TRBV4-3 to TRBJ2-7, with a weak D call TRBD2 (5 bases). Between the trimmed V and J ends, which lost 4 bases and 6 bases, there was a span of 19 bases. The CDR3 is 15 amino acids. CDR1 and CDR2 (germline): LGHNA, YSLEER. The CDR3: CASSRIGEGISEQYF. The CDR3 nucleotides read TGCGCCAGCAGCCGCATCGGTGAGGGTATCTCCGAGCAGTACTTC.

This rearrangement joins TRBV7-9 to TRBJ2-7; 7 bases line up with TRBD2. The CDR3 extends over 16 amino acids. CDR1 is SEHNR and CDR2 is FQNEAQ in the germline V gene (reference sequence). Germline trimming cut 4 bases from V and 1 base from J; bases unmatched to any gene: 10. For the CDR3, the DNA is TGTGCCAGCAGCTCCTCATCGGGGGGATGGTCCTACGAGCAGTACTTC. As protein: CASSSSSGGWSYEQYF.

The CDR3 reads CSASPLAGGQNEQFF. CDR3 bases: TGCAGTGCTAGTCCCCTAGCGGGAGGGCAGAATGAGCAGTTCTTC. The V call is TRBV20-1, the J call TRBJ2-1; TRBD2 aligns across 12 bases. After removal of 3 bases from V and 7 bases from J, the junction contained 7 bases not matched to a gene. The CDR3 consists of 15 residues. CDR1 DFQATT and CDR2 SNEGSKA come from the germline V gene (reference sequence).

This clonotype was seen many times. This chain connects TRBV12-3 or TRBV12-4 to TRBJ1-5; 8 positions match TRBD1. The V and J ends lost 2 bases and 4 bases, in that order; junction bases with no gene match: 4. This CDR3 contains 15 residues. For the CDR3, the DNA is TGTGCCAGCAGTTTACGGACAGGGCCGAATCAGCCCCAGCATTTT. Its translation: CASSLRTGPNQPQHF.

This clonotype has at least ten counts. The gene calls are TRBV7-6 and TRBJ1-6, with 8 bases matching TRBD1. This CDR3 has 15 residues. CDR1 and CDR2 from the germline V gene are SGHVS and FNYEAQ. The J segment lost 8 bases and the V segment lost 5 bases, leaving 8 bases of the junction unmatched. CDR3 amino acids: CASSPGQDLYSPLHF. The CDR3 DNA sequence: TGTGCCAGCAGCCCGGGACAGGACCTTTATTCACCCCTCCACTTT. Full variable domain (rest looked up from reference TRBV7-6 and TRBJ1-6): GAGVSQSPRYKVTKRGQDVALRCDPISGHVSLYWYRQALGQGPEFLTYFNYEAQQDKSGLPNDRFSAERPEGSISTLTIQRTEQRDSAMYRCASSPGQDLYSPLHFGNGTRLTVT.

The chain combines TRBV7-6 with TRBJ1-1; D gene uncertain. Trimming removed 5 bases at V and 4 bases at J, with 20 bases between. Looked up from germline, CDR1 is SGHVS and CDR2 is FNYEAQ. The CDR3 length is 16 residues. CDR3 residues: CASSPRLRGSSTEAFF. The CDR3 coding sequence is TGTGCCAGCAGCCCCCGTTTGAGAGGGTCGAGCACTGAAGCTTTCTTT.

The sample holds many counts of this clonotype. The chain carries TRBV27 and TRBJ2-7; D is uncertain. Looked up from germline, CDR1 is MNHEY and CDR2 is SMNVEV (reference sequence). Trimming stripped 4 bases from V and 7 bases from J, with 14 bases between. This CDR3 spans 13 amino acids. In DNA form, the CDR3 reads TGTGCCAGCAGTTCTTATATGGTGGGGGAGCAGTACTTC. Translation gives CASSSYMVGEQYF.

The CDR3: CSARDHRLAGPGTGELFF. The CDR3 nucleotides read TGCAGTGCTAGAGATCACAGACTAGCGGGGCCCGGGACCGGGGAGCTGTTTTTT. V is TRBV20-1 and J is TRBJ2-2; 11 positions match TRBD2. Losses at the gene ends were 0 bases for V and 5 bases for J; bases not matched to a gene: 11. This CDR3 is 18 amino acids long. Germline V lookup: CDR1 DFQATT, CDR2 SNEGSKA (reference sequence).

V gene TRBV28 combines with J gene TRBJ2-7; 10 positions match TRBD1. V shed 6 bases, J shed 0 bases, and the junction held 5 bases outside the gene matches. This CDR3 comprises 15 residues. The V gene's germline CDR1 is MDHEN and CDR2 SYDVKM. This chain's CDR3 is CASRGTGVLSYEQYF. The CDR3, as DNA: TGTGCCAGCAGGGGGACAGGGGTCCTCTCCTACGAGCAGTACTTC.

The table lists this clonotype with a few counts. The chain employs TRBV7-9 and TRBJ1-6, with 10 bases that match TRBD1. With V trimmed by 1 base and J by 9 bases, 3 bases remained unmatched. Germline values: CDR1 SEHNR, CDR2 FQNEAQ (reference sequence). The CDR3 has 15 residues. The CDR3 region is CASSLGDRGGSPLHF. CDR3 in DNA: TGTGCCAGCAGCTTAGGGGACAGGGGAGGTTCACCCCTCCACTTT.

This clonotype was seen many times. This chain uses TRBV7-2 with TRBJ2-2; D is uncertain. Germline CDR1 and CDR2: SGHTA and FQGNSA. CDR3 size: 13 residues. V lost 3 bases and J 1 base, leaving 3 bases between the germline ends. CDR3 sequence (DNA): TGTGCCAGCAGCTTGAGGAACACCGGGGAGCTGTTTTTT. It yields the protein CASSLRNTGELFF.

This sequence joins TRBV7-6 and TRBJ1-6, with 7 nucleotides matching TRBD1. The germline CDR1 and CDR2 sequences are SGHVS and FNYEAQ. The CDR3 length is 15 residues. V shed 2 bases and J 10 bases; nucleotides not matched to a gene: 8. CDR3 nucleotides: TGTGCCAGCAGCTTACTCCAGGGGGATACCTCACCCCTCCACTTT. The encoded protein is CASSLLQGDTSPLHF.

This sequence joins TRBV5-4 and TRBJ2-2, with TRBD2 identical over 11 bases. Germline V gene lookup returns CDR1 SGHNT and CDR2 YYREEE (reference sequence). This CDR3 contains 16 residues. Trimming took 4 bases from V and 6 from J; bases not matched to a gene: 8. CDR3 nucleotides: TGTGCCAGCAGCAAGATAGCGGGGGGGCAGCCCGGGGAGCTGTTTTTT. The encoded protein is CASSKIAGGQPGELFF.

Ten or more counts support this clonotype. V and J are TRBV12-3 or TRBV12-4 and TRBJ2-3, with D perhaps being TRBD1 or TRBD2 (5 bases each). V was clipped by 3 bases and J by 6 bases, with 10 bases between them. This CDR3 is 13 amino acids long. The CDR3 reads CASSFGWGDTQYF. In DNA form, the CDR3 reads TGTGCCAGCAGTTTCGGATGGGGGGATACGCAGTATTTT.